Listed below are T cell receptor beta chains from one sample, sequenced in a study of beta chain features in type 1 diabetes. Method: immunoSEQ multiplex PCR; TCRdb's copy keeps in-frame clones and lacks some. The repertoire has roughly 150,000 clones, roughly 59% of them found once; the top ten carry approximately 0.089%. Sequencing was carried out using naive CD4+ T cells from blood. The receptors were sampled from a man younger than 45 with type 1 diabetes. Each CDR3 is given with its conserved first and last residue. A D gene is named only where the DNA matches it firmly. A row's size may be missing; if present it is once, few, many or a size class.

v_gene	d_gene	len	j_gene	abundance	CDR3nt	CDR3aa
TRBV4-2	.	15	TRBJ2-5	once	TGTGCCAGCAGCCAAGATGTGGATTCATTAGAGACCCAGTACTTC	CASSQDVDSLETQYF
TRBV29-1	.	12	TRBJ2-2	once	TGCAGCGTTGACCCGAACACCGGGGAGCTGTTTTTT	CSVDPNTGELFF
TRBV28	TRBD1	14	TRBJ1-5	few	TGTGCCAGCAGCCAGACAGGGTGGGATCAGCCCCAGCATTTT	CASSQTGWDQPQHF
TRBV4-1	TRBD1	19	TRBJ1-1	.	TGCGCCAGCAGCCAAGAAGTTGAGTTGATTGGACAGGGTCGGACTGAAGCTTTCTTT	CASSQEVELIGQGRTEAFF
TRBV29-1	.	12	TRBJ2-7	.	TGCAGCGTTGTCCCGAGCTCCTACGAGCAGTACTTC	CSVVPSSYEQYF
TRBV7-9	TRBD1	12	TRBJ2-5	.	TGTGCCAGCAGTTCAGGGGGAGAGACCCAGTACTTC	CASSSGGETQYF
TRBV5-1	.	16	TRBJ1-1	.	TGCGCCAGCAGGGCCGAGGGAAAGTTTAGAAACACTGAAGCTTTCTTT	CASRAEGKFRNTEAFF
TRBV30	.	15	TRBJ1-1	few	TGTGCCTGGAGTGTACCGACAGGACAGAACACTGAAGCTTTCTTT	CAWSVPTGQNTEAFF
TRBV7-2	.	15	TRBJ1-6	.	TGTGCCAGCAGCTTAGAAGGGTATAGGAATTCACCCCTCCACTTT	CASSLEGYRNSPLHF
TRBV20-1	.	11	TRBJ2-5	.	TGCAGTGCTAGGCCGGAAGAGACCCAGTACTTC	CSARPEETQYF
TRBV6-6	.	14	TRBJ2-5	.	TGTGCCAGCAGCCATGGACAGATCCAAGAGACCCAGTACTTC	CASSHGQIQETQYF
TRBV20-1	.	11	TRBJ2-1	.	TGCAGTGCTAGAGATCGTAGTACCACCATCTTC	CSARDRSTTIF
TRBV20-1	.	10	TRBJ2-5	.	TGCAGTGCTACAGAAGAGACCCAGTACTTC	CSATEETQYF
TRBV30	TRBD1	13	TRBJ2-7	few	TGTGCCTGGAGCGGACAGGCTCCCTACGAGCAGTACTTC	CAWSGQAPYEQYF
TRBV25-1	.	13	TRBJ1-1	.	TGTGCCAGCAGCCTACAGGGTAACACTGAAGCTTTCTTT	CASSLQGNTEAFF
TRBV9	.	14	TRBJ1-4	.	TGTGCCAGCAGCTCGGGACTGGGAATAGAAAAACTGTTTTTT	CASSSGLGIEKLFF
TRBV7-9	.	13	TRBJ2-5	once	TGTGCCAGCAGCTTAGCCCGTGGGGAGACCCAGTACTTC	CASSLARGETQYF
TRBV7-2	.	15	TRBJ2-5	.	TGTGCCAGCAGCTTAGACTGGCAGTCGATAGAGACCCAGTACTTC	CASSLDWQSIETQYF
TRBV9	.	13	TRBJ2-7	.	TGTGCCAGCAGCCCCCCCGACCGTTACGAGCAGTACTTC	CASSPPDRYEQYF
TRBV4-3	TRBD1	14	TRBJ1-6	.	TGCGCCAGCAGAGACAGGGGAGCAAATTCACCCCTCCACTTT	CASRDRGANSPLHF
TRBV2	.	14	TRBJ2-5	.	TGTGCCAGCAGTGAAGGGGCGACAGTGGAGACCCAGTACTTC	CASSEGATVETQYF
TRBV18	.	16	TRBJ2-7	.	TGTGCCAGCTCATTCCGGGCCCCACACCAGGGCTACGAGCAGTACTTC	CASSFRAPHQGYEQYF
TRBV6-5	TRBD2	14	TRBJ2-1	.	TGTGCCAGCAGTAAGCGGGGGGCCTACAATGAGCAGTTCTTC	CASSKRGAYNEQFF
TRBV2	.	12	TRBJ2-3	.	TGTGCCAGCAGTGAACTCACAGATACGCAGTATTTT	CASSELTDTQYF
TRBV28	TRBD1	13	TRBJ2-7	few	TGTGCCAGCAGTTCGGGACAGTCCTACGAGCAGTACTTC	CASSSGQSYEQYF
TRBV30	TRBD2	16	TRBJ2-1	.	TGTGCCTGGAGTACCTTGACCGGGGGGGCCTACAATGAGCAGTTCTTC	CAWSTLTGGAYNEQFF
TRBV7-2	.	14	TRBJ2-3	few	TGTGCCAGCAGCTTATCCCGCGACTCAGATACGCAGTATTTT	CASSLSRDSDTQYF
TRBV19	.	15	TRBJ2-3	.	TGTGCCAGTAGTACCGGGGCCATTGGAACAGATACGCAGTATTTT	CASSTGAIGTDTQYF
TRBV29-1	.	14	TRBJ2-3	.	TGCAGCGTCGCCCTCGCGGACCGCACAGATACGCAGTATTTT	CSVALADRTDTQYF
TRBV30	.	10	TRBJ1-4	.	TGTGCCTGGAGTGGTGAAAAACTGTTTTTT	CAWSGEKLFF
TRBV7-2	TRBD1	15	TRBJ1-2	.	TGTGCCAGCAGCTTAGCACTCGGGACAGAGTATGGCTACACCTTC	CASSLALGTEYGYTF
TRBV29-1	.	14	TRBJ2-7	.	TGCAGCGTTGCTCAGGATCCGATTTCCTACGAGCAGTACTTC	CSVAQDPISYEQYF
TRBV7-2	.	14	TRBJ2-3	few	TGTGCCAGCAGCTTAGGAGCTAGCACAGATACGCAGTATTTT	CASSLGASTDTQYF
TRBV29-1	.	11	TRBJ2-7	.	TGCAGCGTTATGAGGTCCTACGAGCAGTACTTC	CSVMRSYEQYF
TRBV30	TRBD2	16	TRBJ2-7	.	TGTGCCTGGCGACTAGCGGGGGGCCGGAGCTCCTACGAGCAGTACTTC	CAWRLAGGRSSYEQYF
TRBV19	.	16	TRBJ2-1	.	TGTGCCAGTAGTATATCAGGCGGGACATTCGACAATGAGCAGTTCTTC	CASSISGGTFDNEQFF
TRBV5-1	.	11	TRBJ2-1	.	TGCGCCAGCAGCGATCTGAATGAGCAGTTCTTC	CASSDLNEQFF
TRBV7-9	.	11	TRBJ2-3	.	TGTGCCAGCAGCCCCGCAGATACGCAGTATTTT	CASSPADTQYF
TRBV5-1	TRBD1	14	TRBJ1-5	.	TGCGCCAGCAGCTCGACAGGGTCCGATCAGCCCCAGCATTTT	CASSSTGSDQPQHF
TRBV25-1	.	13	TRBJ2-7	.	TGTGCCACCGGCCCCCGGACCTCCTACGAGCAGTACTTC	CATGPRTSYEQYF
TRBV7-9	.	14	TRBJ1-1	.	TGTGCCAGCAGCATTGGGACGGAGAACACTGAAGCTTTCTTT	CASSIGTENTEAFF
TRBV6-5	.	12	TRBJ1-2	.	TGTGCCAGCAGTTACAGAGGGTCTGGCTACACCTTC	CASSYRGSGYTF
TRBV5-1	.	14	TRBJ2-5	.	TGCGCCAGCAGCGGGCAGCCCAGCCAAGAGACCCAGTACTTC	CASSGQPSQETQYF
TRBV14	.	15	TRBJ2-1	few	TGTGCCAGCAGCCAAGGGGACTGGGTCGGGGATGAGCAGTTCTTC	CASSQGDWVGDEQFF
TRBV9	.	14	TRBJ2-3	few	TGTGCCAGCAGCGCGGGGGGCTACACAGATACGCAGTATTTT	CASSAGGYTDTQYF
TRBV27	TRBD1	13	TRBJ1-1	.	TGTGCCAGCAGCCCGGGACAGGGTGGTGAAGCTTTCTTT	CASSPGQGGEAFF
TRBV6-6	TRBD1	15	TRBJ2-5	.	TGTGCCAGCAGTTACGGACAGGGGTTCCAAGAGACCCAGTACTTC	CASSYGQGFQETQYF
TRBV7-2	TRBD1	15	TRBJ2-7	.	TGTGCCAGCAGCTTAGCGGGCAGGGGGCTCAACGAGCAGTACTTC	CASSLAGRGLNEQYF
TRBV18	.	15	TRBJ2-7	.	TGTGCCAGCTCACCACCCGCCGGCCAGGGGTACGAGCAGTACTTC	CASSPPAGQGYEQYF
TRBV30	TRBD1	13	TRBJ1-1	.	TGTGCCTGGAGTAAACAGGGGGACACTGAAGCTTTCTTT	CAWSKQGDTEAFF